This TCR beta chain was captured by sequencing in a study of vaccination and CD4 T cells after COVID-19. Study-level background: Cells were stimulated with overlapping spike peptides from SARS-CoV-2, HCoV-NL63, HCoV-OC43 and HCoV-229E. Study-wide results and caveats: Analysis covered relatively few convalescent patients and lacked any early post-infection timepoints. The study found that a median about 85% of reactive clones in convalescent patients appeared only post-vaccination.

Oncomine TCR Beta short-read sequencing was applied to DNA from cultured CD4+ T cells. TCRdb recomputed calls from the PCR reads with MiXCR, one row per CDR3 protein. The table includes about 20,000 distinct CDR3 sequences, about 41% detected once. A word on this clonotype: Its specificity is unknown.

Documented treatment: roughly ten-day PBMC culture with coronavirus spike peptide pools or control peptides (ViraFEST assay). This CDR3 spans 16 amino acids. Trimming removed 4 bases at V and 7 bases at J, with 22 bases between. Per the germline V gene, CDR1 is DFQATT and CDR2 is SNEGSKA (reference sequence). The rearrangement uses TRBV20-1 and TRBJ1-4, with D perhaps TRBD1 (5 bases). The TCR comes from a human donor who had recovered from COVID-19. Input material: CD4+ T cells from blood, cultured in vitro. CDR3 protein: CSATTKQGRLGEKLFF. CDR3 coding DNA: TGCAGTGCTACAACGAAGCAGGGCCGGTTGGGTGAAAAACTGTTTTTT.